This T cell receptor beta chain was captured in a study of long-term antiretroviral therapy in people with HIV (dated by TCRdb to 2022 to 2024). About the investigation overall: The earliest samples were collected approximately a decade before the 2015 WHO recommendation for immediate ART, a period when ART was typically delayed until CD4 counts fell. Among the 25 to 35 participants with HIV, more than ten were female. No cross-contamination during QIAcube processing was seen in test extractions of a monoclonal T-cell line run alongside 33 polyclonal samples. A retrospective serial study tested whether ART initiation and durable HIV suppression were associated with changes in peripheral blood TRB repertoire composition and diversity. From some 30 adults with confirmed HIV infection, the cohort provided 192 cryopreserved PBMC samples, gathered serially across a mean of around six years (range 1-12). What the work shows at the level of the full study, not this receptor alone: At every time point, the repertoire was dominated by expanded TRB clones first identified before ART initiation, although this dominance fluctuated and, in many PLHIV, declined after ART. Inferences about post-ART repertoire changes were limited because no data were available on ART adherence, viral resistance or therapy changes. Limited PBMC availability meant only the TCR beta chain was sequenced, without alpha chain pairing. Because cell numbers in pre-ART samples were limited, unsorted PBMC were profiled instead of sorted CD4+ and CD8+ T cells. Starting ART was linked to a significant rise in TRB diversity, yet even after long-term ART the diversity remained significantly lower than in transplant donor controls. Samples dated from the mid-2000s to the late 2010s, and the ART regimens used may be less effective than current ones. CDR3 length ranges in HIV repertoires were narrower than in controls, and network structure suggested an antigen-experienced repertoire with only a slight naive shift after ART.

The immunoSEQ hsTCRB v3.0 assay was used at survey level resolution for TRB variable region sequencing. TRB sequencing targeted a depth of roughly 35,000-50,000 T-cell genomes per sample. TRB libraries were pooled and sequenced on an Illumina MiSeq using a v3 150-cycle kit. In the authors' own workflow: Repertoire analysis was run in R within a reproducible Nextflow workflow that covered QC, data transformation and analysis. LymphoSeq2, an R package for AIRR-Seq data exploration, was used to implement custom analyses. A few samples that yielded fewer than 5000 total TRB sequences were excluded, so that about 200 HIV repertoires were analyzed. Among the approximately 180 retained HIV repertoires, under 65 were collected before ART initiation and around 130 after ART initiation. Repertoires were downsampled to 5000 TRB nucleotide sequences, and summary statistics were averaged over 100 downsampling iterations. The analysis kept only TRB sequences whose CDR3 regions were at least seven amino acids long. Diversity was assessed using a clonality score derived from Shannon entropy and using the Gini coefficient. In repertoire networks, the top 5000 CDR3 amino acid sequences were linked whenever an edit distance of one separated two sequences. GLIPH2 predicted antigen specificity groups and MHC restriction for TRB CDR3 amino acid sequences. Known CMV, EBV, HIV or tissue antigen associations were flagged by matching CDR3 amino acid sequences against VDJdb and McPAS-TCR. Pre-ART, post-ART and control groups were compared with Wilcoxon signed-rank tests and Holm-Bonferroni correction. The table comes from immuneACCESS by way of TCRdb, which keeps in-frame sequences with V and J called. Part of the clones is missing from these tables; in studies checked, under half for an unresolved V gene and the rest for unknown reasons. That table supplies the V and J calls and clone size; D and trimming were determined from the DNA. Here the sample has about 6,400 clones; more than 60% occur a single time. The top ten constitute roughly a sixth of the sample.

To be included, a participant needed at least one PBMC sample from before ART initiation plus at least two post-ART samples. Every participant with HIV received treatment in the United States of America. Before DNA extraction, cryopreserved samples of 1-10 million PBMC were thawed and then washed. At the time of the earliest PBMC sample, participants with HIV were aged between about 20 and 54 years. PBMC samples were contributed by each participant from 1-4 timepoints before ART initiation and 2-8 timepoints after ART initiation, with a median of 7 samples. For every participant, serial HIV viral load, CD4+ T-cell count, ART history and demographic data were obtained. Genomic DNA was extracted from unsorted PBMC with a Qiagen kit on a QIAcube, with processing performed in batches of 12 samples. Cut back by 6 bases and 10 bases, the V and J ends lie 15 bases apart. CDR1 and CDR2, per the germline V gene, are MNHNS and SASEGT. The CDR3 runs 12 amino acids, cysteine and phenylalanine included. Only the CDR3 DNA stays, 36 bases, in frame from base 1.

Worth noting for this clone: This receptor's antigen is unknown. Base quality data are lacking; no much larger clone is found one base away.

Here the chain combines TRBV6-1 and TRBJ1-2; the D gene identity is not certain. The material was unsorted PBMCs, obtained 0.5 years before starting antiretroviral therapy. The origin of this receptor is a man aged 35 to 55 with HIV. CDR3 loop: CASRSASGDYTF. DNA sequence: TGTGCCAGCAGGTCAGCGAGTGGGGACTACACCTTC.